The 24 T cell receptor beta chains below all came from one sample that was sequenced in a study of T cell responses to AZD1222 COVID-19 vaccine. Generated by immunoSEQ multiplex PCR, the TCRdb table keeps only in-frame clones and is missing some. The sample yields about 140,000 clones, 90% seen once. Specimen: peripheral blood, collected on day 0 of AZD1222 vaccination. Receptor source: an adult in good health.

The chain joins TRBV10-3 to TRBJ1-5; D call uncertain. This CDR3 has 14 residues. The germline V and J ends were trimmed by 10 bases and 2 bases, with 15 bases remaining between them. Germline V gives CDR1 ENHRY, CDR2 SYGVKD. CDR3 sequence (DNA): TGTGCCACCAAGAGCGGGATTGGCAATCAGCCCCAGCATTTT. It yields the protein CATKSGIGNQPQHF.

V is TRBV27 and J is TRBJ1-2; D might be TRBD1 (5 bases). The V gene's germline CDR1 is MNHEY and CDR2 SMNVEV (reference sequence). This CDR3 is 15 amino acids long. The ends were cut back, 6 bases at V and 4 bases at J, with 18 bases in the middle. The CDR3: CASRRGHQAGYGYTF. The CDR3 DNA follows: TGTGCCAGCAGGCGAGGACACCAGGCAGGCTATGGCTACACCTTC.

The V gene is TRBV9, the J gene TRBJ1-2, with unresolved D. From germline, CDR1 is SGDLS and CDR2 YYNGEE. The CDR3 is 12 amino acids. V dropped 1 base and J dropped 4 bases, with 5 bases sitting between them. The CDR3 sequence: CASSVRGYGYTF. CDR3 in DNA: TGTGCCAGCAGCGTACGGGGCTATGGCTACACCTTC.

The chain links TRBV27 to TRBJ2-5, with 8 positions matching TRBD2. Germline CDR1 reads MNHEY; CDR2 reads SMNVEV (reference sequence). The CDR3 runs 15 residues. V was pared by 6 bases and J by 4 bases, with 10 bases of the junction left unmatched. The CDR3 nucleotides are TGTGCCAGCAGCTCCTCGAGCGGGGGTGCAGAGACCCAGTACTTC. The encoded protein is CASSSSSGGAETQYF.

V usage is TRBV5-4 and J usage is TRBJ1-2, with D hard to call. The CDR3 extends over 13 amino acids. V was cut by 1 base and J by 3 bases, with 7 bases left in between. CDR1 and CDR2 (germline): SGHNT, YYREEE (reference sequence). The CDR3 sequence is CASSLNNDYGYTF. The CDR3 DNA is TGTGCCAGCAGCTTGAACAACGACTATGGCTACACCTTC.

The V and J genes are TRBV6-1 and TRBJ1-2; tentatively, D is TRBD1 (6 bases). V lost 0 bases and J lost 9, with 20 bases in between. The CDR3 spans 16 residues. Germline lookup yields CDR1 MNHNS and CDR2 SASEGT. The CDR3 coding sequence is TGTGCCAGCAGTGAAGCGCTGGGGGACACCCGTTCCAGCTACACCTTC. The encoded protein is CASSEALGDTRSSYTF.

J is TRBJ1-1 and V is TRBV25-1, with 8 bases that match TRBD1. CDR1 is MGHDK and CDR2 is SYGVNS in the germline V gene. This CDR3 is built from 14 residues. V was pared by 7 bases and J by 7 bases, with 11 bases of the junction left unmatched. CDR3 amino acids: CASTPHQGAGEAFF. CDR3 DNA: TGTGCCAGCACCCCACACCAGGGGGCGGGTGAAGCTTTCTTT.

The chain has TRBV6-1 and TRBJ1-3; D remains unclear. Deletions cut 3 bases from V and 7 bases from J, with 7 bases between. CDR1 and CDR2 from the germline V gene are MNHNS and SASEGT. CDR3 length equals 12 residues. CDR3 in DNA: TGTGCCAGCAGTGAGTGGACCAACACCATATATTTT. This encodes CASSEWTNTIYF.

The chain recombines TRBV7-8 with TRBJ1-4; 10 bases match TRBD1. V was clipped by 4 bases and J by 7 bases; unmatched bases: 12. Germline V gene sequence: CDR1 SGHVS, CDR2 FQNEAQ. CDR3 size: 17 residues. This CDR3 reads CASSSLTGGVFIEKLFF. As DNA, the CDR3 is TGTGCCAGCAGCTCCTTGACAGGGGGCGTCTTTATTGAAAAACTGTTTTTT.

The CDR3 DNA sequence: TGTGCCAGCAGTGAAGAGACAGGGGGGTTGGGAGGCTACACCTTC. Amino acids: CASSEETGGLGGYTF. This chain uses TRBV6-1 with TRBJ1-2, with 9 positions matching TRBD1. V was pared by 1 base and J by 8 bases, with 8 bases of the junction left unmatched. This CDR3 is built from 15 residues. Germline V lookup: CDR1 MNHNS, CDR2 SASEGT.

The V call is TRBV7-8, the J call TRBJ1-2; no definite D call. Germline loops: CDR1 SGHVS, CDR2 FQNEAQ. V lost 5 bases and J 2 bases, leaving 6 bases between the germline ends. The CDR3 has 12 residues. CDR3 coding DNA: TGTGCCAGCAGCCCCCTAAACTATGGCTACACCTTC. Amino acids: CASSPLNYGYTF. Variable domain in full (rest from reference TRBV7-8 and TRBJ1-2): GAGVSQSPRYKVAKRGQDVALRCDPISGHVSLFWYQQALGQGPEFLTYFQNEAQLDKSGLPSDRFFAERPEGSVSTLKIQRTQQEDSAVYLCASSPLNYGYTFGSGTRLTVV.

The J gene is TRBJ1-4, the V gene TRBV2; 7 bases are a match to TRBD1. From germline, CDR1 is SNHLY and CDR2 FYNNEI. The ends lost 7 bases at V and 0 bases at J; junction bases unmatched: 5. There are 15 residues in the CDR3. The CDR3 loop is CASTRGGATNEKLFF. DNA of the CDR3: TGTGCCAGCACCAGGGGGGGTGCAACTAATGAAAAACTGTTTTTT.

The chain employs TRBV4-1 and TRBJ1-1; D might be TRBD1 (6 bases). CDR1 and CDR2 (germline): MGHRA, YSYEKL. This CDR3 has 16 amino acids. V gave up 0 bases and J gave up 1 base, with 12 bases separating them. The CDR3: CASSQDWYRENTEAFF. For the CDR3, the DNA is TGCGCCAGCAGCCAAGATTGGTACAGGGAGAACACTGAAGCTTTCTTT.

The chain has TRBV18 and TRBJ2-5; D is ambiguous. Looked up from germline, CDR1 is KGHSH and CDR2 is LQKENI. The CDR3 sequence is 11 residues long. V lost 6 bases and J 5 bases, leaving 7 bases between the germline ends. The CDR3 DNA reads TGTGCCAGCTCGCAACGGGAGACCCAGTACTTC. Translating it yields CASSQRETQYF.

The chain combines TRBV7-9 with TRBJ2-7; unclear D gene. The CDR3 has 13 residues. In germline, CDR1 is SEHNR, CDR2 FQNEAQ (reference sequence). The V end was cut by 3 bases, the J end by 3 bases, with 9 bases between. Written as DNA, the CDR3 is TGTGCCAGCAGCTTGGACGTAAGCTACGAGCAGTACTTC. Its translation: CASSLDVSYEQYF.

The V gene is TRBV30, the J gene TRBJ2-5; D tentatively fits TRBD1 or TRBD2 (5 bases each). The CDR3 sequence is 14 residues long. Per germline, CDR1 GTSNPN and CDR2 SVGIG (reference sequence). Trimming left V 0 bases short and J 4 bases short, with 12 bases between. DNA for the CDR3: TGTGCCTGGAGTGTACGGGGCAGGGCAGAGACCCAGTACTTC. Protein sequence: CAWSVRGRAETQYF.

Here the CDR3 DNA reads TGTGCCAGCAGTGACCCAGGGGCAGTTCTATCATCCGGCTACACCTTC. Translated: CASSDPGAVLSSGYTF. This rearrangement joins TRBV6-1 to TRBJ1-2, with D possibly TRBD1 on 6 matching bases. Trimming took off 3 bases at V and 8 bases at J, with 22 bases between the two ends. The CDR3 consists of 16 residues. Germline CDR1 reads MNHNS; CDR2 reads SASEGT.

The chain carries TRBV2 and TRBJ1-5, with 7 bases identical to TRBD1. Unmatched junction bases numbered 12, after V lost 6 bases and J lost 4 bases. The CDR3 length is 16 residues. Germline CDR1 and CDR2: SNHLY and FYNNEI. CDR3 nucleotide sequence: TGTGCCAGCAGGGCAGAAACAGGGGTCTGGAATCAGCCCCAGCATTTT. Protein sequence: CASRAETGVWNQPQHF.

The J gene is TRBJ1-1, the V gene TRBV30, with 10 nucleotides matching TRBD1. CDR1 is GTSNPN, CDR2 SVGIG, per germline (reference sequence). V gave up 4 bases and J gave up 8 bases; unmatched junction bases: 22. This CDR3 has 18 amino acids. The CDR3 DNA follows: TGTGCCTGGAACCGTCCCCTATTCCGACAGGGGGCGCCGGGAGAAGCTTTCTTT. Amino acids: CAWNRPLFRQGAPGEAFF.

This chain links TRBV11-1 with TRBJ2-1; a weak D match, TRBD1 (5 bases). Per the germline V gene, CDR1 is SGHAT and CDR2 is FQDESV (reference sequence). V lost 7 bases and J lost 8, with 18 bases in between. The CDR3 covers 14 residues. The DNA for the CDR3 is TGTGCCAGCACCGTGAGGACACCAACGGATGAGCAGTTCTTC. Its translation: CASTVRTPTDEQFF.

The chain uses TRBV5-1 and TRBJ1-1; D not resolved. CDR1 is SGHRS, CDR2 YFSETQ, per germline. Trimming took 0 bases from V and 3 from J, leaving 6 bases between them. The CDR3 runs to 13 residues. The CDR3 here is CASSLGVDTEAFF. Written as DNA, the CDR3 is TGCGCCAGCAGCTTGGGTGTGGACACTGAAGCTTTCTTT.

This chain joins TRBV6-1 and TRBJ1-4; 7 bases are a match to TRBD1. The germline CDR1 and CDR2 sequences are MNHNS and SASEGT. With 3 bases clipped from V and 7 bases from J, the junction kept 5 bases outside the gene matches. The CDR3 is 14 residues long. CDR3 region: CASSDRGGGEKLFF. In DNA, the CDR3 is TGTGCCAGCAGTGATCGAGGGGGCGGTGAAAAACTGTTTTTT.

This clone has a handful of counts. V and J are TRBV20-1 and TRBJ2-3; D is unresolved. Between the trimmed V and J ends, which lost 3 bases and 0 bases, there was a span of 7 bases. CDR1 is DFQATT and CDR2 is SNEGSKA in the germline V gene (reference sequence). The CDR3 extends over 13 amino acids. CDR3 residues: CSASYPSTDTQYF. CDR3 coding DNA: TGCAGTGCTAGTTATCCCAGCACAGATACGCAGTATTTT.

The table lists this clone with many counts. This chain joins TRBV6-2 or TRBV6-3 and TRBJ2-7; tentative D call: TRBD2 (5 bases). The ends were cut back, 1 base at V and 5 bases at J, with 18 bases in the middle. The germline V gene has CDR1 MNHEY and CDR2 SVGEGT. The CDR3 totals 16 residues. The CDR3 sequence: CASSYFGAWRADEQYF. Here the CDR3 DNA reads TGTGCCAGCAGTTACTTCGGTGCTTGGCGGGCGGACGAGCAGTACTTC.